This T cell receptor beta chain is from a study of CD8+ T cells in alopecia areata (dated by TCRdb to between 2017 and 2018). Looking at the study overall: Treated patients were enrolled in an open-label pilot trial of oral tofacitinib at 5 to 10 mg twice daily for moderate-to-severe alopecia areata. Tofacitinib was administered for 6 to 18 months, and 6 months of follow-up off drug were then conducted to assess delayed response and recurrence. The study used high-throughput TCRbeta sequencing to examine T cell clonal expansion in alopecia areata, in both the C3H/HeJ mouse model and human patients. Human TCRbeta sequencing covered scalp tissue and sorted CD4+ and CD8+ peripheral blood T cells from patchy and totalis/universalis alopecia areata patients and healthy controls. Biopsies were taken from tofacitinib-treated patients at baseline and at 4 and 24 weeks of treatment, and a later scalp biopsy was taken in several of the tofacitinib-treated patients. Clonality in the scalp was compared among normal scalp (n=4), patchy alopecia areata scalp (n=8), and alopecia totalis/universalis scalp (n=8). The RNA source kit depended on sample type: the PAXgene miRNA kit for fixed scalp, the miRNeasy kit for PBMCs, and the RNeasy kit for mouse skin. Amplification of TCRbeta CDR3 regions was done by immunoSEQ multiplex PCR using 35 Vbeta forward primers and 13 Jbeta reverse primers. What the research found in general, with its limitations: Lesional scalp, especially in alopecia totalis/universalis, showed higher clonality and more expanded CD8+ clones than normal scalp, suggesting antigenic drive. Scalp TCR repertoire analysis is complicated because resident alphabeta T cells in normal human skin are also sequenced, whereas mouse skin is dominated by gammadelta T cells. Shared TCR sequences between patients were less evident than in mice, which may be partly attributable to HLA diversity in the patient population.

Peripheral blood and lesional scalp punch biopsies were obtained from patients with alopecia areata. After PBMCs were isolated by density centrifugation and stained for CD3, CD4 and CD8, a FACSAria was used to sort CD4+ and CD8+ T cells. Trimming at the junction amounts to 4 bases on V and 1 base on J, and the germline ends lie 17 bases apart. The CDR3, from cysteine to phenylalanine, totals 17 residues. The CDR3 DNA has 51 bases and is translated from base 1. The germline V gene (reference sequence) sets CDR1 to SEHNR and CDR2 to FQNEAQ. This clone has only a few counts. Its antigen remains unidentified. No base quality values were provided; no much bigger clone lies one nucleotide off. The protocol used for the library was the immunoSEQ multiplex PCR assay. To provide template for TCR sequencing, every sample had RNA extracted and reverse transcribed into cDNA. SuperScript III was used for first-strand cDNA synthesis, primed with a 2:1 mix of oligo-dT and random hexamers. Amplification bias was assessed with a synthetic immune receptor repertoire, and residual bias was removed computationally. The paper's data handling went like this. Raw reads were preprocessed to remove errors, and CDR3 was defined according to IMGT conventions as the region from the conserved cysteine to phenylalanine. To get clonality, Shannon entropy was normalized by log2 of the number of productive unique TCRs and the result was subtracted from 1. Whether scalp clones were CD4 or CD8 was inferred by matching scalp TCRbeta sequences against CD4 and CD8 repertoires sorted from blood. TCRdb's version of the immuneACCESS table is confined to in-frame rearrangements and falls short of the full clone set. An unresolved V gene accounts for under half of the shortfall where checked; the remainder is of unknown origin. V and J calls and clone size are given by that table; D and trimming were obtained from the DNA. This sample comprises over 85,000 clones, roughly two fifths of them detected only once. The ten most abundant clones make up 1% to 1.5% of the sample.

The source is a human donor with alopecia areata. The V and J segments used are TRBV7-9 and TRBJ1-5; 6 matching bases give a weak D call of TRBD1. Specimen: CD4+ T cells sorted from blood. Here is the DNA: TGTGCCAGCAGCTCCCAGGCTGGCAGGGGAAGCAATCAGCCCCAGCATTTT. Its translation is CASSSQAGRGSNQPQHF.